A selection of T cell receptor beta chains follows, all from one sample in a study of T cell responses to AZD1222 COVID-19 vaccine. Clones were read by immunoSEQ multiplex PCR, and TCRdb kept only the in-frame ones, dropping some. Of under 150,000 clones in the sample, 87% are singletons; the top ten hold around 2.5%. Sequenced material: peripheral blood, taken 28 days after the second AZD1222 dose. These receptors originate from an adult who received the AZD1222 COVID-19 vaccine. Each CDR3 is given with its conserved first and last residue. The order of the fields is D gene, J gene, V gene, clone size, CDR3 protein, CDR3 DNA. D genes are given only for firm matches. Part of the rows lack a size; the others show once, few, many or a class for expanded clones.

D gene: -; J gene: TRBJ1-1; V gene: TRBV2; clone size: -; CDR3 protein: CASNREFPGAFF; CDR3 DNA: TGTGCCAGCAATAGGGAGTTCCCGGGGGCTTTCTTT
D gene: TRBD1; J gene: TRBJ1-2; V gene: TRBV5-6; clone size: -; CDR3 protein: CASSLLGTGNYGYTF; CDR3 DNA: TGTGCCAGCAGCTTGTTGGGGACAGGCAACTATGGCTACACCTTC
D gene: TRBD1; J gene: TRBJ1-2; V gene: TRBV11-2; clone size: -; CDR3 protein: CASSPGTARNYGYTF; CDR3 DNA: TGTGCCAGCAGCCCAGGGACAGCGCGAAACTATGGCTACACCTTC
D gene: TRBD1; J gene: TRBJ1-2; V gene: TRBV6-5; clone size: -; CDR3 protein: CASSPGQVNYGYTF; CDR3 DNA: TGTGCCAGCAGTCCAGGACAGGTTAACTATGGCTACACCTTC
D gene: -; J gene: TRBJ1-2; V gene: TRBV25-1; clone size: -; CDR3 protein: CASSAPVGYGYTF; CDR3 DNA: TGTGCCAGCAGTGCGCCGGTAGGCTATGGCTACACCTTC
D gene: TRBD1; J gene: TRBJ2-3; V gene: TRBV5-1; clone size: -; CDR3 protein: CASSLGDRGTDTQYF; CDR3 DNA: TGCGCCAGCAGCTTAGGGGACAGGGGCACAGATACGCAGTATTTT
D gene: -; J gene: TRBJ1-2; V gene: TRBV5-1; clone size: -; CDR3 protein: CASSFGGEHGYTF; CDR3 DNA: TGCGCCAGCAGCTTCGGGGGCGAGCATGGCTACACCTTC
D gene: -; J gene: TRBJ2-1; V gene: TRBV18; clone size: -; CDR3 protein: CASSMGPSNNEQFF; CDR3 DNA: TGTGCCAGCTCAATGGGGCCTAGCAACAATGAGCAGTTCTTC
D gene: TRBD1; J gene: TRBJ1-2; V gene: TRBV4-1; clone size: few; CDR3 protein: CASSPDRGLDYGYTF; CDR3 DNA: TGCGCCAGCAGCCCCGACAGGGGTCTCGACTATGGCTACACCTTC
D gene: TRBD2; J gene: TRBJ2-2; V gene: TRBV7-3; clone size: -; CDR3 protein: CASRKRAPAGGIDSAGELFF; CDR3 DNA: TGTGCCAGCAGGAAACGTGCCCCAGCGGGGGGAATCGATTCTGCCGGGGAGCTGTTTTTT
D gene: -; J gene: TRBJ2-4; V gene: TRBV15; clone size: few; CDR3 protein: CATSRDAGGGSNIQYF; CDR3 DNA: TGTGCCACCAGCAGAGATGCCGGGGGTGGGTCTAACATTCAGTACTTC
D gene: -; J gene: TRBJ1-2; V gene: TRBV3-1/TRBV3-2; clone size: -; CDR3 protein: CASSPIRGAGGYTF; CDR3 DNA: TGTGCCAGCAGCCCGATACGGGGGGCCGGTGGCTACACCTTC
D gene: TRBD1; J gene: TRBJ1-4; V gene: TRBV10-3; clone size: -; CDR3 protein: CAISDPETGLSEKLFF; CDR3 DNA: TGTGCCATCAGTGACCCCGAGACAGGGCTATCCGAAAAACTGTTTTTT
D gene: -; J gene: TRBJ2-3; V gene: TRBV6-4; clone size: -; CDR3 protein: CASSRHNTDTQYF; CDR3 DNA: TGTGCCAGCAGTCGCCACAACACAGATACGCAGTATTTT
D gene: -; J gene: TRBJ2-2; V gene: TRBV19; clone size: -; CDR3 protein: CATHRGLSGELFF; CDR3 DNA: TGTGCCACCCACCGAGGTTTGTCCGGGGAGCTGTTTTTT
D gene: -; J gene: TRBJ2-3; V gene: TRBV7-6; clone size: -; CDR3 protein: CASSLDTGHTQYF; CDR3 DNA: TGTGCCAGCAGCTTAGACACAGGACATACGCAGTATTTT
D gene: TRBD1; J gene: TRBJ1-2; V gene: TRBV7-2; clone size: -; CDR3 protein: CASSFDRGGGYTF; CDR3 DNA: TGTGCCAGCAGCTTCGACAGGGGTGGTGGCTACACCTTC
D gene: TRBD2; J gene: TRBJ2-3; V gene: TRBV2; clone size: few; CDR3 protein: CASSGVLGLAVSDTQYF; CDR3 DNA: TGTGCCAGCAGTGGAGTATTGGGACTAGCAGTATCAGATACGCAGTATTTT
D gene: -; J gene: TRBJ1-1; V gene: TRBV7-6; clone size: few; CDR3 protein: CASSLEAFMNTEAFF; CDR3 DNA: TGTGCCAGCAGCTTAGAAGCTTTCATGAACACTGAAGCTTTCTTT
D gene: -; J gene: TRBJ2-4; V gene: TRBV19; clone size: -; CDR3 protein: CASQLRRWGGVAKNIQYF; CDR3 DNA: TGTGCCAGTCAGTTGCGGCGCTGGGGGGGCGTAGCCAAAAACATTCAGTACTTC
D gene: -; J gene: TRBJ1-4; V gene: TRBV6-1; clone size: once; CDR3 protein: CASSEVLGANEKLFF; CDR3 DNA: TGTGCCAGCAGTGAAGTTTTAGGGGCTAATGAAAAACTGTTTTTT
D gene: -; J gene: TRBJ2-7; V gene: TRBV5-5; clone size: -; CDR3 protein: CASSFSSGSSYEQYF; CDR3 DNA: TGTGCCAGCAGCTTCAGTAGCGGCAGCTCCTACGAGCAGTACTTC
D gene: TRBD2; J gene: TRBJ2-5; V gene: TRBV9; clone size: -; CDR3 protein: CASSPQRASGGRETQYF; CDR3 DNA: TGTGCCAGCAGCCCGCAACGCGCTAGCGGGGGCAGGGAGACCCAGTACTTC
D gene: TRBD1; J gene: TRBJ1-2; V gene: TRBV10-3; clone size: -; CDR3 protein: CAISGDSQYGYTF; CDR3 DNA: TGTGCCATCAGCGGGGACAGTCAGTATGGCTACACCTTC
D gene: -; J gene: TRBJ2-1; V gene: TRBV11-3; clone size: -; CDR3 protein: CASSTSLASGNNEQFF; CDR3 DNA: TGTGCCAGCAGCACTTCGCTAGCGAGTGGGAACAATGAGCAGTTCTTC
D gene: TRBD1; J gene: TRBJ1-5; V gene: TRBV9; clone size: -; CDR3 protein: CASSVTGGNQPQHF; CDR3 DNA: TGTGCCAGCAGCGTGACAGGGGGGAATCAGCCCCAGCATTTT
D gene: -; J gene: TRBJ2-2; V gene: TRBV19; clone size: -; CDR3 protein: CASSKITRNTGELFF; CDR3 DNA: TGTGCCAGTAGTAAAATCACGAGGAACACCGGGGAGCTGTTTTTT
D gene: -; J gene: TRBJ2-1; V gene: TRBV14; clone size: -; CDR3 protein: CASSHLVEQFF; CDR3 DNA: TGTGCCAGCAGCCACCTGGTTGAGCAGTTCTTC
D gene: -; J gene: TRBJ1-5; V gene: TRBV3-1/TRBV3-2; clone size: few; CDR3 protein: CASSQGAGSNQPQHF; CDR3 DNA: TGTGCCAGCAGCCAAGGAGCGGGGAGCAATCAGCCCCAGCATTTT
D gene: -; J gene: TRBJ2-7; V gene: TRBV30; clone size: -; CDR3 protein: CAWSSGVEQYF; CDR3 DNA: TGTGCCTGGAGTTCGGGGGTCGAGCAGTACTTC
D gene: -; J gene: TRBJ1-2; V gene: TRBV7-8; clone size: -; CDR3 protein: CASSPQEDYGYTF; CDR3 DNA: TGTGCCAGCAGCCCACAGGAGGACTATGGCTACACCTTC
D gene: -; J gene: TRBJ1-2; V gene: TRBV5-1; clone size: -; CDR3 protein: CASSRTEVNYGYTF; CDR3 DNA: TGCGCCAGCAGCCGGACTGAGGTGAACTATGGCTACACCTTC
D gene: -; J gene: TRBJ1-6; V gene: TRBV27; clone size: -; CDR3 protein: CASSLPGGDNSPLHF; CDR3 DNA: TGTGCCAGCAGTTTACCGGGTGGGGATAATTCACCCCTCCACTTT
D gene: -; J gene: TRBJ1-2; V gene: TRBV3-1/TRBV3-2; clone size: -; CDR3 protein: CASSPTVFNYGYTF; CDR3 DNA: TGTGCCAGCAGCCCGACAGTTTTTAACTATGGCTACACCTTC
D gene: -; J gene: TRBJ1-2; V gene: TRBV5-6; clone size: -; CDR3 protein: CASSSPGQTYGYTF; CDR3 DNA: TGTGCCAGCAGCTCGCCAGGGCAAACCTATGGCTACACCTTC
D gene: -; J gene: TRBJ1-3; V gene: TRBV7-9; clone size: -; CDR3 protein: CASSLDWARDGNTIYF; CDR3 DNA: TGTGCCAGCAGCTTAGATTGGGCCAGGGATGGAAACACCATATATTTT
D gene: -; J gene: TRBJ1-4; V gene: TRBV2; clone size: -; CDR3 protein: CASSGARLITNEKLFF; CDR3 DNA: TGTGCCAGCAGTGGTGCCAGGCTCATAACTAATGAAAAACTGTTTTTT
D gene: TRBD1; J gene: TRBJ2-1; V gene: TRBV11-3; clone size: once; CDR3 protein: CASSKQGSYNEQFF; CDR3 DNA: TGTGCCAGCAGCAAACAGGGGTCCTACAATGAGCAGTTCTTC
D gene: -; J gene: TRBJ1-2; V gene: TRBV4-3; clone size: once; CDR3 protein: CASSQGTRNYGYTF; CDR3 DNA: TGCGCCAGCAGCCAGGGGACTAGGAACTATGGCTACACCTTC
D gene: -; J gene: TRBJ1-1; V gene: TRBV30; clone size: few; CDR3 protein: CAWSVGGYAFF; CDR3 DNA: TGTGCCTGGAGTGTAGGGGGATACGCTTTCTTT
D gene: TRBD1; J gene: TRBJ1-1; V gene: TRBV5-1; clone size: -; CDR3 protein: CASSLAPGQGFEAFF; CDR3 DNA: TGCGCCAGCAGCTTGGCCCCGGGACAGGGGTTTGAAGCTTTCTTT
D gene: -; J gene: TRBJ2-2; V gene: TRBV3-1/TRBV3-2; clone size: -; CDR3 protein: CASSPRGENTGELFF; CDR3 DNA: TGTGCCAGCAGCCCCAGGGGGGAGAACACCGGGGAGCTGTTTTTT
D gene: TRBD2; J gene: TRBJ2-3; V gene: TRBV19; clone size: -; CDR3 protein: CASSVLAGVGDTQYF; CDR3 DNA: TGTGCCAGTAGTGTACTAGCGGGGGTAGGAGATACGCAGTATTTT